One and the same sample provided the 20 T cell receptor beta chains below, sequenced in a study of response to subunit inactivated influenza vaccine. TCRdb reanalysed the RT-PCR reads using MiXCR and keeps one entry per CDR3 protein. The sample holds about 570,000 distinct CDR3 sequences, approximately 11% seen once. The sample was also reused in another study, on T cells expressing NK-cell markers. As that report states: Generation of TCR beta cDNA was performed by 5'RACE template switching incorporating UMIs.

This specimen was PBMCs from blood, taken on the day of vaccination. These receptors all come from a man aged 45-65 years who received an inactivated influenza vaccine.

This clonotype came up many times. The V gene is TRBV12-3 or TRBV12-4, the J gene TRBJ2-1, with 12 bases lining up with TRBD2. CDR3 size: 15 residues. Trimming cost V 7 bases and J 4 bases; bases outside gene matches: 5. Written as DNA, the CDR3 is TGTGCCAGCATCTTGCTAGCGGGAGGGTACAATGAGCAGTTCTTC. Residues: CASILLAGGYNEQFF.

This chain links TRBV4-2 with TRBJ2-3; a possible D gene is TRBD2 (6 bases). This CDR3 region has 17 residues. In germline, CDR1 is LGHNA, CDR2 YNFKEQ. The ends were cut back, 0 bases at V and 7 bases at J, with 20 bases in the middle. CDR3 sequence: CASSQDDLAGRRYTQYF. Here the CDR3 DNA reads TGTGCCAGCAGCCAAGACGATTTGGCGGGACGGAGGTATACGCAGTATTTT.

This clonotype has a handful of counts. The chain has TRBV9 and TRBJ2-7; D remains ambiguous. V was pared by 3 bases and J by 3 bases, with 13 bases between. Germline CDR1 is SGDLS and CDR2 is YYNGEE. The CDR3 covers 14 residues. This CDR3 reads CASSAGEAIYEQYF. The CDR3 bases are TGTGCCAGCAGCGCGGGCGAGGCAATCTACGAGCAGTACTTC. The complete variable domain, with remaining parts taken from reference TRBV9 and TRBJ2-7, reads DSGVTQTPKHLITATGQRVTLRCSPRSGDLSVYWYQQSLDQGLQFLIQYYNGEERAKGNILERFSAQQFPDLHSELNLSSLELGDSALYFCASSAGEAIYEQYFGPGTRLTVT.

This clonotype has just a few counts. This chain uses TRBV11-2 with TRBJ2-5, with no clear D. CDR1 and CDR2 from the germline V gene are SGHAT and FQNNGV. The ends were cut back, 5 bases at V and 0 bases at J, with 10 bases in the middle. The CDR3 is 14 amino acids. CDR3 coding DNA: TGTGCCAGCAGCATCGTAGGGAACCAAGAGACCCAGTACTTC. Its protein is CASSIVGNQETQYF. The full variable domain, rest sourced from reference TRBV11-2 and TRBJ2-5, is EAGVAQSPRYKIIEKRQSVAFWCNPISGHATLYWYQQILGQGPKLLIQFQNNGVVDDSQLPKDRFSAERLKGVDSTLKIQPAKLEDSAVYLCASSIVGNQETQYFGPGTRLLVL.

This clonotype was counted between two and nine times. The chain combines TRBV7-9 with TRBJ2-1; tentative D call: TRBD2 (6 bases). V was clipped by 5 bases and J by 2 bases, with 13 bases between them. Germline values: CDR1 SEHNR, CDR2 FQNEAQ (reference sequence). The CDR3 runs 15 residues. The CDR3 is CASSPRLVTYNEQFF. The CDR3 DNA follows: TGTGCCAGCAGCCCCCGACTAGTAACCTACAATGAGCAGTTCTTC.

This clonotype has just a few counts. The chain recombines TRBV11-1 with TRBJ2-3; 11 bases align to TRBD2. The CDR3 covers 18 residues. The V gene's germline CDR1 is SGHAT and CDR2 FQDESV (reference sequence). Trimming at V came to 4 bases and at J to 3 bases, leaving 12 bases not matched to a gene. The CDR3 loop is CASSYPSRLAGLTDTQYF. CDR3 DNA sequence: TGTGCCAGCAGCTATCCTAGTCGACTAGCGGGGCTTACAGATACGCAGTATTTT.

This clonotype was detected a few times. This sequence joins TRBV5-5 and TRBJ1-1; D unresolved. The germline V and J ends were trimmed by 4 bases and 1 base, with 17 bases remaining between them. The germline gives CDR1 SGHKS, CDR2 YYEKEE (reference sequence). The length of the CDR3 is 16 residues. CDR3 nucleotides: TGTGCCAGCAGCCCCGCTTCGTCCCGGTCGAACACTGAAGCTTTCTTT. It encodes CASSPASSRSNTEAFF.

This clonotype was found a few times. The genes are TRBV7-8 and TRBJ2-1; 10 nucleotides match TRBD1. The germline V gene encodes CDR1 SGHVS and CDR2 FQNEAQ. The CDR3 runs 17 residues. Germline trimming cut 5 bases from V and 8 bases from J; bases unmatched to any gene: 15. The CDR3 coding sequence is TGTGCCAGCAGCAGGGGGACAGGGGCGTGGGCGGCTCATGAGCAGTTCTTC. This translates into CASSRGTGAWAAHEQFF.

This chain connects TRBV28 to TRBJ1-1; 9 nucleotides match TRBD1. The CDR3 consists of 15 residues. Germline CDR1 reads MDHEN; CDR2 reads SYDVKM. V lost 6 bases, J lost 6 bases, and 11 bases stayed unmatched. CDR3 sequence (DNA): TGTGCCAGCAGCTCTCCCTCCGGGACAGGGCCTGAAGCTTTCTTT. This codes for CASSSPSGTGPEAFF.

The table lists this clonotype with many counts. The chain recombines TRBV7-6 with TRBJ2-2; D perhaps matches TRBD2 (5 bases). The CDR3 contains 16 residues. Trimming left V 7 bases short and J 7 bases short, with 22 bases between. The germline gives CDR1 SGHVS, CDR2 FNYEAQ. CDR3 loop: CASTSISPEGGGELFF. CDR3 sequence (DNA): TGTGCCAGCACCTCCATATCCCCTGAAGGAGGCGGGGAGCTGTTTTTT.

This sequence joins TRBV11-2 and TRBJ1-4; D gene uncertain. CDR1 is SGHAT, CDR2 FQNNGV, per germline. The V end was cut by 6 bases, the J end by 11 bases, with 22 bases between. The CDR3 runs to 15 residues. CDR3 sequence reads: CASRSLRRASEKLFF. In nucleotides, the CDR3 is TGTGCCAGCAGATCGCTCCGGCGAGCTAGTGAGAAACTGTTTTTT.

The chain links TRBV7-8 to TRBJ1-5; 7 bases fit TRBD1. J was trimmed by 1 base and V by 3 bases; bases with no gene match: 6. There are 16 residues in the CDR3. Germline V CDR1 and CDR2: SGHVS, FQNEAQ. CDR3 nucleotide sequence: TGTGCCAGCAGCTTGCAACCGGGACAGAGCAATCAGCCCCAGCATTTT. As protein: CASSLQPGQSNQPQHF.

This clonotype was observed a few times. Here the CDR3 DNA reads TGTGCCACCAGTGATTTCTCCGGGGGGGCCCGTATGGATGAGCAGTTCTTC. This gives the protein CATSDFSGGARMDEQFF. This sequence joins TRBV24-1 and TRBJ2-1; 8 bases map to TRBD2. Trimming cost V 1 base and J 8 bases; bases outside gene matches: 12. CDR3 length: 17 residues. The germline V gene encodes CDR1 KGHDR and CDR2 SFDVKD.

This clonotype came up a few times. This chain joins TRBV9 and TRBJ2-2; 10 nucleotides agree with TRBD2. In germline, CDR1 is SGDLS, CDR2 YYNGEE. The CDR3 sequence is 19 residues long. Losses at the gene ends were 1 base for V and 1 base for J; bases not matched to a gene: 10. The CDR3: CASSVPSGLADKNTGELFF. CDR3 bases: TGTGCCAGCAGCGTACCATCCGGACTAGCGGATAAGAACACCGGGGAGCTGTTTTTT.

The chain recombines TRBV7-3 with TRBJ2-1, with TRBD2 matching 12 bases. Per the germline V gene, CDR1 is SGHTA and CDR2 is FQGTGA. The CDR3 is 14 residues long. V shed 6 bases, J shed 9 bases, and the junction held 6 bases outside the gene matches. Here the CDR3 reads CASRVTSGSGEQFF. The CDR3 region has the DNA TGTGCCAGCAGAGTGACTAGCGGGAGTGGTGAGCAGTTCTTC.

This clonotype turned up a few times. The rearrangement uses TRBV11-1 and TRBJ2-7; D is undetermined. Germline V CDR1 and CDR2: SGHAT, FQDESV (reference sequence). Trimming cost V 3 bases and J 4 bases, with 28 bases left between them. This CDR3 contains 19 residues. This chain's CDR3 is CASSFHYIPPARSLYEQYF. In nucleotides, the CDR3 is TGTGCCAGCAGCTTCCATTATATCCCCCCGGCACGGAGCCTTTACGAGCAGTACTTC.

This clonotype appeared many times. This rearrangement joins TRBV24-1 to TRBJ2-3; 9 bases match TRBD2. The V gene's germline CDR1 is KGHDR and CDR2 SFDVKD. The V segment lost 5 bases and the J segment 4 bases; nucleotides outside the gene matches: 12. This CDR3 spans 17 amino acids. CDR3 in amino acids: CATSGTSAPAIPDTQYF. CDR3 coding DNA: TGTGCCACCAGTGGGACTAGCGCCCCCGCAATCCCAGATACGCAGTATTTT.

The chain is built from TRBV29-1 and TRBJ2-5, with D perhaps TRBD2 (6 bases). The CDR3 sequence is 14 residues long. Trimming took off 6 bases at V and 2 bases at J, with 16 bases between the two ends. Germline V gene data show CDR1 as SQVTM and CDR2 as ANQGSEA. The CDR3 region is CSVLPFGGQETQYF. CDR3 bases: TGCAGCGTCCTCCCGTTCGGGGGTCAAGAGACCCAGTACTTC. The full variable domain, with the rest looked up from reference TRBV29-1 and TRBJ2-5, is SAVISQKPSRDICQRGTSLTIQCQVDSQVTMMFWYRQQPGQSLTLIATANQGSEATYESGFVIDKFPISRPNLTFSTLTVSNMSPEDSSIYLCSVLPFGGQETQYFGPGTRLLVL.

This clonotype was detected a few times. The chain uses TRBV20-1 and TRBJ2-3; 9 nucleotides line up with TRBD2. With 1 base clipped from V and 5 bases from J, the junction kept 7 bases outside the gene matches. Germline V lookup: CDR1 DFQATT, CDR2 SNEGSKA (reference sequence). This CDR3 comprises 15 residues. In DNA, the CDR3 is TGCAGTGCTAGAGTGTCTAGCGGGATGGGAGATACGCAGTATTTT. This encodes CSARVSSGMGDTQYF.

CDR3 bases: TGTGCCTGGAGTGTAGAGGGAATCGGCGAGCAGTACTTC. Translating it yields CAWSVEGIGEQYF. This sequence joins TRBV30 and TRBJ2-7; D is perhaps TRBD2 (5 bases). The germline V gene encodes CDR1 GTSNPN and CDR2 SVGIG (reference sequence). V was cut by 0 bases and J by 6 bases, with 12 bases left in between. The CDR3 runs 13 residues. The complete variable domain, with remaining parts taken from reference TRBV30 and TRBJ2-7, reads SQTIHQWPATLVQPVGSPLSLECTVEGTSNPNLYWYRQAAGRGLQLLFYSVGIGQISSEVPQNLSASRPQDRQFILSSKKLLLSDSGFYLCAWSVEGIGEQYFGPGTRLTVT.